This T cell receptor beta chain was obtained from a study of shared clonotypes between healthy human individuals (dated by TCRdb to 2020 to 2021). Background on the whole study: The cohort included three men and two women between 18 and 49 years of age. For each donor, three plates each were used for CD4 naive and CD4 memory, two plates were used for CD8 naive, and one plate was used for CD8 memory. To estimate repertoire size and how much clonotypes are shared between individuals, the study performed deep sequencing of blood TCR repertoires from five healthy adults. Libraries were prepared and TCR repertoires were sequenced by different laboratories using diverse techniques, in order to increase sequencing depth and limit assay-specific biases. Leukapheresis yielded between about 0.94 and 8.9 billion PBMCs per donor.

Using the deep immunoSEQ assay, TCR CDR3 regions were amplified from genomic DNA by multiplex PCR. Extracted genomic DNA from each cell subset was spread evenly across all wells of several immunoSEQ 96-well plates, with each plate serving as a replicate. Each replicate PCR for sorted subsets received 200 ng genomic DNA, equal to roughly 29,000 T cell genomes. The purified libraries were quantified using a Qubit 3.0 fluorometer, sized with a Bioanalyzer 2100, and then quantified again using the KAPA Library Quantification kit. Every immunoSEQ 96-well plate was sequenced on a dedicated single-read 150-cycle Illumina NextSeq 550 flow cell. On the authors' methods: Because the immunoSEQ output held only junctional sequences and lacked quality scores, the filtering could not match the filtering applied to full-length reads. Sequences were annotated with PyIR, a Python wrapper for IgBLAST v1.9, and V/J genes and CDR3 were assigned using IMGT germline references. Reads were filtered out if the reads had weak V/J assignments (E-value above 1e-6), no CDR3, stop codons, out-of-frame junctions, or ambiguous translated residues. V3J clonotypes were defined as sequences sharing an identical inferred V gene, J gene, and CDR3 amino acid sequence. The percentage overlap between two repertoires was calculated by dividing the number of shared unique clonotypes by the size of the smaller repertoire. RTK rarefaction, the Chao1 estimator, and Recon v2.1 estimates of unobserved clonotypes were used to assess repertoire richness. For all TCRbeta clonotypes obtained by the gDNA method from a few donors, generation probabilities were computed with OLGA. This is the immuneACCESS table as TCRdb keeps it, with only in-frame sequences that have V and J called. A part of the clones is gone; compared with another copy, unresolved V genes explain less than half, and the rest is unexplained. The V and J calls and clone size are taken from that table; D and trimming were inferred from the DNA. The sample data list 2,500,000 or so clones, and over 85% of these were observed just once. The top ten hold around 0.14% of the sample.

Healthy HIV-negative adults with no recently reported acute infections or vaccinations were included as donors. All donors were Caucasian adults living in Nashville, Tennessee, USA. Magnetic negative selection was used to enrich CD4+ T cells, after which naive cells were positively selected on CD45RA and the negative fraction became the memory subset. Blood was obtained by leukapheresis, after which PBMCs were separated by Ficoll-Histopaque density gradient centrifugation and cryopreserved in liquid nitrogen vapor phase. Purity and quantity of every magnetically sorted T cell population were checked by analytical flow cytometry. Genomic DNA was isolated from every sorted fraction and measured by UV absorbance on a Nanodrop 2000c. Broad study findings and their caveats: Clonotypes shared by all four sorted-subset donors showed higher generation probabilities than non-shared clonotypes. Only blood was sampled, and tissue TCR repertoires likely differ from those in blood. Incomplete sequencing was indicated by rarefaction of sorted-subset datasets, despite the large sequencing depth. Based on pairwise subsampling, the degree of clonotype sharing among donors was expected to be affected by sequencing depth. The genetic and exposure-history diversity represented was limited by the small number of donors. About 5% of naive CD4, approximately 3.7% of naive CD8, 2.3% of memory CD4, and less than 0.45% of memory CD8 clonotypes were shared across several donors. Naive subsets generally had larger estimated clonotype richness than memory subsets.

The germline V gene encodes CDR1 SGHRS and CDR2 YFSETQ. The CDR3 runs 16 residues from the cysteine to the phenylalanine. Here the CDR3 DNA is all that survives: 48 bases in frame from base 1. V is reduced by 1 base and J by 2 bases, leaving a spacing of 16 bases between them. Notes on this clone: This clone's antigen is unknown. No much larger clone is present one base from it, and per-base qualities are unavailable.

This sequence uses TRBV5-1 and TRBJ2-7, with TRBD1 perhaps the D gene, on 5 matching bases. Sequencing was done on a sample of naive CD4+ T cells sorted from blood. Read against the paper, the sample's cell subset or site label means: CD45RA+ positively selected. This clonotype originated in a man between 18 and 29 years old in good health. The CDR3 region reads CASSLLSGQGTYEQYF. The nucleotide sequence is TGCGCCAGCAGCTTGCTGAGTGGGCAGGGCACCTACGAGCAGTACTTC.